This TCR beta chain was found in a study of technical replicates of blood from several donors. TCRdb keeps only in-frame clones here, not all; method: immunoSEQ multiplex PCR. The profile shows roughly 80,000 clones, approximately 93% of them singletons. V shed 0 bases and J shed 8 bases, with 13 bases lying between them. Germline V gives CDR1 SGHDN, CDR2 FVKESK. CDR3 length equals 14 residues. The sequencing input was T cells isolated from PBMCs. This chain uses TRBV14 with TRBJ1-1; D uncertain. This sequence originates from a human donor in good health. Here the CDR3 reads CASSQEGEATEAFF. In nucleotides, the CDR3 is TGTGCCAGCAGCCAAGAAGGTGAGGCCACCGAAGCTTTCTTT.